This T cell receptor (beta chain) was sequenced for a study of response to subunit inactivated influenza vaccine. Findings and caveats of the study: It was the authors' suggestion that each seasonal influenza vaccination recruits few new T cells.

One entry per CDR3 protein, called by TCRdb with MiXCR from the RT-PCR reads. Of about 620,000 distinct CDR3 sequences in the sample, 12% are singletons; the top ten hold 10%. This clonotype occurred many times. Antigen unknown. The input for sequencing was PBMCs from blood, taken on the day of vaccination. This receptor was taken from a man in his fifties or sixties who received an inactivated influenza vaccine.

This CDR3 reads CASSFMWSGELFF. The CDR3 DNA sequence: TGTGCCAGCAGTTTTATGTGGAGCGGGGAGCTGTTTTTT. The gene calls are TRBV12-3 or TRBV12-4 and TRBJ2-2; D is unresolved. Between the trimmed V and J ends, which lost 3 bases and 7 bases, there was a span of 9 bases. The CDR3 consists of 13 residues.